The 23 T cell receptor beta chains presented below share a single source sample, sequenced in a study of shared clonotypes between healthy human individuals. Generated by immunoSEQ multiplex PCR, the TCRdb table keeps only in-frame clones and is missing some. The table has 450,000 to 500,000 clones, roughly 85% seen once. Sample: PBMCs. The receptors originated from a woman aged 40 to 55 in good health. Some clones in this sample may be carry-over from other donors' samples.

This clone turned up a few times. The chain joins TRBV10-1 to TRBJ1-1; possible D gene TRBD1, 6 bases. The CDR3 has 14 residues. Germline V gene lookup returns CDR1 WNHNN and CDR2 SYGVQD (reference sequence). The ends were cut back, 4 bases at V and 1 base at J, with 10 bases in the middle. CDR3 DNA: TGCGCCAGCAGTGGATCGACAGGGAACACTGAAGCTTTCTTT. This gives the protein CASSGSTGNTEAFF.

This chain links TRBV6-5 with TRBJ2-1; D is ambiguous. The CDR3 is 15 residues long. Germline CDR1 MNHEY, CDR2 SVGAGI. V lost 2 bases to trimming and J lost 0 bases, with 8 bases between them. The CDR3 loop reads CASSYGRASYNEQFF. Written as DNA, the CDR3 is TGTGCCAGCAGTTACGGCAGAGCCTCCTACAATGAGCAGTTCTTC.

This chain links TRBV6-5 with TRBJ2-1; D may be TRBD1 (6 bases). The length of the CDR3 is 12 residues. Trimming took 6 bases from V and 10 from J, leaving 13 bases between them. Germline V CDR1 and CDR2: MNHEY, SVGAGI. As DNA, the CDR3 is TGTGCCAGCAGGGACAGAACCCTAGAGCAGTTCTTC. This gives the protein CASRDRTLEQFF.

The J gene is TRBJ2-1, the V gene TRBV2; 11 bases align to TRBD1. CDR1 SNHLY and CDR2 FYNNEI come from the germline V gene. Germline trimming cut 7 bases from V and 6 bases from J; bases unmatched to any gene: 5. The CDR3 length is 14 residues. The CDR3 spells CASNRDRGTNEQFF. The CDR3 DNA follows: TGTGCCAGCAACCGGGACAGGGGGACCAATGAGCAGTTCTTC.

The chain is built from TRBV7-8 and TRBJ1-5; 10 positions agree with TRBD1. Germline CDR1 is SGHVS and CDR2 is FQNEAQ. This CDR3 region has 17 residues. The V gene end was trimmed by 5 bases and the J gene end by 6 bases; junction bases not matched to a gene: 13. CDR3 sequence reads: CASSARGVWTGGQPQHF. The DNA for the CDR3 is TGTGCCAGCAGCGCGCGAGGTGTTTGGACAGGGGGTCAGCCCCAGCATTTT.

The V gene is TRBV28, the J gene TRBJ1-5; D is unresolved. From germline, CDR1 is MDHEN and CDR2 SYDVKM. The CDR3 is 12 residues long. Between the trimmed V and J ends, which lost 4 bases and 6 bases, there was a span of 7 bases. The CDR3, as DNA: TGTGCCAGCAGTTGGTTTGGTCAGCCCCAGCATTTT. This gives the protein CASSWFGQPQHF.

This rearrangement joins TRBV6-4 to TRBJ2-1; 10 bases line up with TRBD2. Germline lookup yields CDR1 MRHNA and CDR2 SNTAGT. The CDR3 totals 14 residues. Trimming at V came to 5 bases and at J to 7 bases, leaving 5 bases not matched to a gene. The CDR3: CASSSSGSSNEQFF. CDR3 bases: TGTGCCAGCAGTTCTAGCGGGAGTTCAAATGAGCAGTTCTTC.

The table lists this clone with many counts. The sample has other DNA sequences that encode this CDR3 too. This sequence joins TRBV9 and TRBJ1-5; D is possibly TRBD1 (6 bases). Germline CDR1 is SGDLS and CDR2 is YYNGEE. The CDR3 is 15 residues long. The V gene lost 4 bases and the J gene lost 3 bases, with 14 bases spanning the gap. The CDR3 coding sequence is TGTGCCAGCAGCAAAGGGGGGGCTCCCAATCAGCCCCAGCATTTT. Translation gives CASSKGGAPNQPQHF.

The gene calls are TRBV6-1 and TRBJ1-1; D might be TRBD1 (5 bases). Germline V gives CDR1 MNHNS, CDR2 SASEGT. V dropped 2 bases and J dropped 0 bases, with 16 bases sitting between them. The CDR3 consists of 17 residues. CDR3: CASSELGFGTMNTEAFF. In DNA, the CDR3 is TGTGCCAGCAGTGAACTCGGATTTGGGACCATGAACACTGAAGCTTTCTTT.

The chain uses TRBV27 and TRBJ1-2, with TRBD1 matching over 8 bases. CDR3 size: 14 residues. J was trimmed by 4 bases and V by 3 bases; bases with no gene match: 4. Germline loops: CDR1 MNHEY, CDR2 SMNVEV (reference sequence). Here the CDR3 reads CASSFQGASYGYTF. CDR3 nucleotides: TGTGCCAGCAGTTTTCAGGGGGCCTCCTATGGCTACACCTTC.

This clone was recorded a few times. This chain connects TRBV5-8 to TRBJ2-1, with D unresolved. Germline V gene data show CDR1 as SGHTS and CDR2 as YDEGEE. V lost 0 bases, J lost 0 bases, and 10 bases lay in between. This CDR3 region has 16 residues. In DNA, the CDR3 is TGTGCCAGCAGCTTGGAGGCGACGTACTCCTACAATGAGCAGTTCTTC. It translates to CASSLEATYSYNEQFF.

This clone was observed many times. The chain has TRBV6-5 and TRBJ1-2, with 8 bases fitting TRBD1. Losses at the gene ends were 6 bases for V and 5 bases for J; bases not matched to a gene: 5. CDR3 length equals 13 residues. The germline V gene encodes CDR1 MNHEY and CDR2 SVGAGI. Here the CDR3 reads CASSPGQDYGYTF. The DNA of the CDR3 is TGTGCCAGCAGCCCGGGACAGGATTATGGCTACACCTTC.

The rearrangement links TRBV18 to TRBJ1-1, with D possibly TRBD1 on 5 matching bases. Per germline, CDR1 KGHSH and CDR2 LQKENI. The CDR3 loop spans 14 amino acids. Trimming took 3 bases from V and 4 from J, leaving 12 bases between them. CDR3 in DNA: TGTGCCAGCTCACCCCCCAGGGCGGCCACTGAAGCTTTCTTT. It codes for CASSPPRAATEAFF.

This chain connects TRBV19 to TRBJ1-1; D is unclear. V was clipped by 4 bases and J by 5 bases, with 8 bases between them. The CDR3 totals 12 residues. CDR1 is LNHDA, CDR2 SQIVND, per germline (reference sequence). The CDR3 reads CASSSLLTEAFF. The DNA of the CDR3 is TGTGCCAGTAGTAGCCTTTTGACTGAAGCTTTCTTT.

This clone was detected only once. The chain joins TRBV19 to TRBJ2-3, with 10 bases matching TRBD2. The CDR3 has 15 amino acids. Germline V CDR1 and CDR2: LNHDA, SQIVND (reference sequence). With V trimmed by 1 base and J by 4 bases, 2 bases remained unmatched. CDR3 amino acids: CASSIVTSGPDTQYF. In DNA form, the CDR3 reads TGTGCCAGTAGTATAGTGACTAGCGGGCCAGATACGCAGTATTTT.

Concerning this clone: One base separates it from a far larger clone, so it is likely a read error. CDR3 coding DNA: TGTGCCAGCAGCCCTCGCCCCGGGCTGAACACTGAAGCTTCCTTT. Translation: CASSPRPGLNTEASF. This chain connects TRBV9 to TRBJ1-1; D unresolved. CDR1 SGDLS and CDR2 YYNGEE come from the germline V gene. The CDR3 runs 15 residues.

The chain couples TRBV6-5 to TRBJ2-7, with 7 positions matching TRBD1. This CDR3 is 14 amino acids long. After removal of 2 bases from V and 5 bases from J, the junction contained 6 bases not matched to a gene. Germline V gene lookup returns CDR1 MNHEY and CDR2 SVGAGI. The CDR3 DNA follows: TGTGCCAGCAGTTACGCAAGAGACAGGGACGAGCAGTACTTC. Protein: CASSYARDRDEQYF.

The chain combines TRBV9 with TRBJ1-2, with TRBD1 matching over 8 bases. Germline trimming cut 4 bases from V and 5 bases from J; bases unmatched to any gene: 16. This CDR3 spans 17 amino acids. Germline-derived CDR1 and CDR2 are SGDLS and YYNGEE. The CDR3 loop is CASSPLQGALRAYGYTF. In DNA, the CDR3 is TGTGCCAGCAGCCCCCTTCAGGGGGCCTTGCGAGCGTATGGCTACACCTTC.

The V and J genes are TRBV2 and TRBJ2-5; D unresolved. Germline V CDR1 and CDR2: SNHLY, FYNNEI. V was clipped by 3 bases and J by 6 bases, with 2 bases between them. The CDR3 is made up of 10 amino acids. The CDR3, as DNA: TGTGCCAGCAGTGAGAAGACCCAGTACTTC. As protein: CASSEKTQYF.

V and J are TRBV28 and TRBJ1-5, with 7 bases fitting TRBD1. The junction had 13 bases not matched to a gene; V was cut back by 5 bases and J by 3 bases. Per germline, CDR1 MDHEN and CDR2 SYDVKM. The CDR3 contains 17 residues. In nucleotides, the CDR3 is TGTGCCAGCAGTCCCCCCCGGACAGGAGTAGCCAATCAGCCCCAGCATTTT. Translated, it gives CASSPPRTGVANQPQHF.

The sample holds one count of this clone. The chain employs TRBV5-1 and TRBJ2-5, with a weak D call TRBD1 (6 bases). The ends were cut back, 4 bases at V and 0 bases at J, with 10 bases in the middle. The CDR3 length is 14 residues. Germline V CDR1 and CDR2: SGHRS, YFSETQ. DNA for the CDR3: TGCGCCAGCAGCCCCACAGGGTACCAAGAGACCCAGTACTTC. Protein: CASSPTGYQETQYF.

The chain combines TRBV5-1 with TRBJ2-3, with unresolved D. The germline gives CDR1 SGHRS, CDR2 YFSETQ. CDR3 length equals 14 residues. V lost 6 bases and J lost 2, with 13 bases in between. CDR3: CASTDGSHTDTQYF. Here the CDR3 DNA reads TGCGCCAGCACCGACGGATCCCACACAGATACGCAGTATTTT.

The chain employs TRBV10-3 and TRBJ1-5; 8 bases are shared with TRBD1. This CDR3 has 17 amino acids. Germline V gene data show CDR1 as ENHRY and CDR2 as SYGVKD. The junction had 11 bases not matched to a gene; V was cut back by 4 bases and J by 3 bases. CDR3 sequence (DNA): TGTGCCATCAGTGGCATCCCGACAGGGGTGAACAATCAGCCCCAGCATTTT. This gives the protein CAISGIPTGVNNQPQHF.